This TCR beta chain was captured by sequencing in a study of cytomegalovirus exposure and HLA in healthy donors. It was with 60 Vbeta and 13 Jbeta primers that the PCR ran. Only in-frame clones appear in the TCRdb table, and some are missing; sequencing was by immunoSEQ multiplex PCR. The sample has 200,000 to 250,000 clones; 70% to 90% are singletons. There are 17 residues in the CDR3. Germline V gene data show CDR1 as SNHLY and CDR2 as FYNNEI. V lost 3 bases and J lost 0, with 15 bases in between. This rearrangement joins TRBV2 to TRBJ2-1; a possible D gene is TRBD2 (5 bases). The clonotype comes from a girl aged 2-15 years in good health and CMV-seronegative. The material sequenced was PBMCs. DNA for the CDR3: TGTGCCAGCAGTGAGAGGTCACTTGGGAGCTCCTACAATGAGCAGTTCTTC. Amino acid sequence: CASSERSLGSSYNEQFF.